This T cell receptor (beta chain) was documented in a study of spatial heterogeneity in lung cancer. General study findings and limits: Expanded intratumoral alpha and beta TCR counts tracked tumor mutation counts.

The time point here: sample taken at primary tumor resection. Germline loops: CDR1 DFQATT, CDR2 SNEGSKA (reference sequence). The CDR3 has 14 residues. Trimming at V came to 6 bases and at J to 5 bases, leaving 10 bases not matched to a gene. The sample holds many counts of this clonotype. Antigen unknown. TCRdb reanalysed the 5' RACE reads using MiXCR and keeps one entry per CDR3 protein. Of 5,000 to 8,000 distinct CDR3 sequences listed, roughly 6.3% were seen once; the top ten hold 9% to 15%. The sequencing here drew on lung tumor tissue, taken at surgery. The rearrangement uses TRBV20-1 and TRBJ1-5; 7 bases match TRBD1. The sequence came from a male donor with early-stage non-small cell lung cancer. CDR3 coding DNA: TGCAGTGCCCTACGGGGCAGGGGGTATCAGCCCCAGCATTTT. Protein product: CSALRGRGYQPQHF.